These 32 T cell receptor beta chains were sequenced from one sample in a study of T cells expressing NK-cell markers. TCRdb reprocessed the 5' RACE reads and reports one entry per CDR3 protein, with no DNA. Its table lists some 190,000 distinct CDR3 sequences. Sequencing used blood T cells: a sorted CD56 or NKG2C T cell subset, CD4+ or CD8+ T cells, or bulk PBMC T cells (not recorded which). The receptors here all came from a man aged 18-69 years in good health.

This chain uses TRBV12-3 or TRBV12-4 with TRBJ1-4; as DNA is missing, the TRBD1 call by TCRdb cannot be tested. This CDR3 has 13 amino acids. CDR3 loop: CASSTGGGEKLFF.

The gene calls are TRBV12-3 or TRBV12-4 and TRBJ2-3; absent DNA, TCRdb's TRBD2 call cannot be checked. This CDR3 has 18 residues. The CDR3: CASSHDGTSGDSTDTQYF.

The CDR3 loop is CASSYAGVETEAFF. The V gene is TRBV6-5, the J gene TRBJ1-1. The CDR3 has 14 residues. Germline V CDR1 and CDR2: MNHEY, SVGAGI.

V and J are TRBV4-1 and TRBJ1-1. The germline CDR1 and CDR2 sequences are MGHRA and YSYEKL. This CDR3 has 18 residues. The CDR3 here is CASSQDVLTTYMNTEAFF.

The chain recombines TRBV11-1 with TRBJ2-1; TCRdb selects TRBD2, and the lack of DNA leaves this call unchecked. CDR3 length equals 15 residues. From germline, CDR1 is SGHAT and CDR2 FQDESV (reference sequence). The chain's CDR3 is CASNPTGNSYNEQFF.

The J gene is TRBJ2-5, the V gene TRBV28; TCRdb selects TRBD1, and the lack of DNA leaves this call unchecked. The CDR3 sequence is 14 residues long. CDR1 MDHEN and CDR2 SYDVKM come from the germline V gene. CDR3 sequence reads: CASTLRGHQETQYF.

This CDR3 is CASSLARDDTEAFF. The rearrangement links TRBV27 to TRBJ1-1; with no DNA, the TCRdb D assignment of TRBD1 cannot be verified. Per the germline V gene, CDR1 is MNHEY and CDR2 is SMNVEV (reference sequence). The length of the CDR3 is 14 residues.

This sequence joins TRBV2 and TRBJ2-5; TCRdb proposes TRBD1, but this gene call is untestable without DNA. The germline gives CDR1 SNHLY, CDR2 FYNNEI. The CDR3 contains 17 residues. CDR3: CASSGLRTGYGQETQYF.

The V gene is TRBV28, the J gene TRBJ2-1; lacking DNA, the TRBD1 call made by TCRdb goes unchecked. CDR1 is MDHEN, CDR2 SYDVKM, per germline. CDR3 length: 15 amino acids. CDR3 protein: CASSPRTGAYNEQFF.

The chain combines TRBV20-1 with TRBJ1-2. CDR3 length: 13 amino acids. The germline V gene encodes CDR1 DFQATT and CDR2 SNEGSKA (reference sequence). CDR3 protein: CNTWWGPMGGYTF.

The CDR3 loop is CSAELADTQYF. The chain links TRBV20-1 to TRBJ2-3; the TCRdb D gene call, TRBD2, has no DNA to confirm it. The CDR3 loop spans 11 amino acids. CDR1 is DFQATT and CDR2 is SNEGSKA in the germline V gene (reference sequence).

The CDR3 loop reads CASRSGQGIAEAFF. The chain uses TRBV28 and TRBJ1-1; TCRdb returns TRBD1, unconfirmable since there is no DNA. CDR3 length: 14 amino acids. The germline V gene encodes CDR1 MDHEN and CDR2 SYDVKM. Based on the CDR3 plus reference TRBV28 and TRBJ1-1, the full variable domain is DVKVTQSSRYLVKRTGEKVFLECVQDMDHENMFWYRQDPGLGLRLIYFSYDVKMKEKGDIPEGYSVSREKKERFSLILESASTNQTSMYLCASRSGQGIAEAFFGQGTRLTVV.

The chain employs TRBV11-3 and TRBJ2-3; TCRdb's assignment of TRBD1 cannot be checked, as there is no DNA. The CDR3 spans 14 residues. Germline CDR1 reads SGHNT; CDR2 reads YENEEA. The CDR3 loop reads CASSQDRWADTQYF.

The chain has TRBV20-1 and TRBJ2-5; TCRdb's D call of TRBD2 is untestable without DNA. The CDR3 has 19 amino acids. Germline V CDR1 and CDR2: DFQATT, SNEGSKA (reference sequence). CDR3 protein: CSARGEGSGGPGIEETQYF.

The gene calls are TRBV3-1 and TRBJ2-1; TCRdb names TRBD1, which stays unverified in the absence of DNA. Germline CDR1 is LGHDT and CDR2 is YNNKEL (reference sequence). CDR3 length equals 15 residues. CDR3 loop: CASSQFGTEYNEQFF.

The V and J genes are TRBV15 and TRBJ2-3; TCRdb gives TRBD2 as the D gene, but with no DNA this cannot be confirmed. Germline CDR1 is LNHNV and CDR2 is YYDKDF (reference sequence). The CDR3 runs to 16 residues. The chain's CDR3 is CATSSRSGGFDDTQYF.

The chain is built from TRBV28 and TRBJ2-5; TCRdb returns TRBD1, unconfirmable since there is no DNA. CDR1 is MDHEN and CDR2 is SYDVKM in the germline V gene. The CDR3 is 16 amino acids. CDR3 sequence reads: CASRRRRQGGRETQYF.

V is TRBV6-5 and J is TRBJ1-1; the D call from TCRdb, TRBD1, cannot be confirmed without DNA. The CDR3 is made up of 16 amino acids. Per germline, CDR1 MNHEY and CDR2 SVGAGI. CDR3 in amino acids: CASSYTGTAPDTEAFF.

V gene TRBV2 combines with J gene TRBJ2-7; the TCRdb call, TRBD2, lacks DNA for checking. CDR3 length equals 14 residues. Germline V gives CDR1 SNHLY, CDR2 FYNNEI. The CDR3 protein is CASLLTPSSYEQYF.

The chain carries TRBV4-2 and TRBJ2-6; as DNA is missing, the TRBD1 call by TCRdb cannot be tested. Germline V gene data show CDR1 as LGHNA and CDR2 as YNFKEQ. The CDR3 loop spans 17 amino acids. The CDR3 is CASSLGTGYSGANVLTF.

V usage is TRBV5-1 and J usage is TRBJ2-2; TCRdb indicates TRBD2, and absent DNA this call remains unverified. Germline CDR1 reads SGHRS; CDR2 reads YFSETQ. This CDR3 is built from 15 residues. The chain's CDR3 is CACTLEGPHTGELFF.

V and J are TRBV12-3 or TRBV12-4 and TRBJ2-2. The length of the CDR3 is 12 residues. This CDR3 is CASIDHAGELFF.

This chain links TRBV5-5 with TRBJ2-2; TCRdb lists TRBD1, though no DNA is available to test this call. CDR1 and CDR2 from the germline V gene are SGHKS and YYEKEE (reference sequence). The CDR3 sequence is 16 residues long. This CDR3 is CASSPTSGQGYGELFF.

CDR3 in amino acids: CASRPGTVQRETQYF. The chain is built from TRBV27 and TRBJ2-5; TCRdb calls TRBD1, which cannot be checked without DNA. The CDR3 totals 15 residues. Germline assignment: CDR1 MNHEY and CDR2 SMNVEV (reference sequence).

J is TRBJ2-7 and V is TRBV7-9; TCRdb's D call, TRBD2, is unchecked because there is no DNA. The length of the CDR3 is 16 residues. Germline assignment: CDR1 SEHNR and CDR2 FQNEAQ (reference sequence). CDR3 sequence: CASSWLSERGVYEQYF.

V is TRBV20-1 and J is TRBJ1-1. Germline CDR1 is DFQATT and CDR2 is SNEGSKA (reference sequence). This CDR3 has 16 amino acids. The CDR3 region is CSARDLRSHVNTEAFF.

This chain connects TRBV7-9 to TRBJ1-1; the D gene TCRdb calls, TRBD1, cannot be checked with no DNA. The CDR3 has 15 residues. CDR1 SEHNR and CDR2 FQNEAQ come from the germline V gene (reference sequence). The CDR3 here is CASSLTGISNFEAFF.

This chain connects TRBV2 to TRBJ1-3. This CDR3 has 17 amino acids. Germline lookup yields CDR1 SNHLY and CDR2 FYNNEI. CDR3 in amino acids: CASSASAGHFSGNTIYF.

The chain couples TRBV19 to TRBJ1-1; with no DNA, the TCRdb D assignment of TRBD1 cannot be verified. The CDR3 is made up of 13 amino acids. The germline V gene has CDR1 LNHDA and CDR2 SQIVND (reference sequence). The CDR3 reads CASSTETVAEAFF.

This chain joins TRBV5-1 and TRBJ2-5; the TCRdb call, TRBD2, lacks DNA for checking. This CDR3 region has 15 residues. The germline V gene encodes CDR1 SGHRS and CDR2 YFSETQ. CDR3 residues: CASSPRDLPVWTQYF.

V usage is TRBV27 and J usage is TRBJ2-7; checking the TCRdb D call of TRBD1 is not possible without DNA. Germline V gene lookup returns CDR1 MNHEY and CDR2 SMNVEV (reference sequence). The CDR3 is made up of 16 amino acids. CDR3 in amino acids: CASSSTQGPGSYEQYF.

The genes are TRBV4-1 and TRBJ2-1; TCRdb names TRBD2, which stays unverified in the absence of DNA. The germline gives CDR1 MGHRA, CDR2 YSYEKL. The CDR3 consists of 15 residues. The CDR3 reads CASSPRLAEYNEQFF.